This TCR beta chain came from a study of cytomegalovirus exposure and HLA in healthy donors (dated by TCRdb to about 2017). Background on the whole study: In an earlier analysis of around 540 of the donors, 276 Gb of sequence data and 100 million or so unique TCR beta sequences from about 190 million T cells were reported. A later genetic analysis took genome-wide SNP genotypes for about three fifths of the 666 donors and used that subset as a discovery cohort. The genetic ancestry cluster associated with self-reported Caucasian donors included 81% of the 398 genotyped donors. Because of strong linkage in the cohort, roughly five DR-DQ haplotypes were treated as single units for association and clustering. Typing coverage varied by locus: roughly 629-640 donors for A, B, C, DRB1 and DQB1; some 520 for DQA1; more than 600 for DPA1; around 450 for DPB1. The study used immunosequencing to profile the T cell repertoires of about 670 subjects and linked those repertoires to cytomegalovirus serostatus. In the later analysis, no new phenotypic data were used to find candidate immune exposures; instead, reliance was placed on TCR beta sequences and their occurrence across donors. Among roughly 400 genotyped donors of the cohort, an average of about 240,000 unique TCR beta nucleotide sequences were sequenced per donor, 15% to 20% of them non-productive. The aim of the study was to test whether cataloging public T cell receptors could identify signatures of past pathogen exposure. An early release that covered approximately 600 HLA-typed donors contained approximately 320 gigabases of sequencing data and 65 million to 100 million unique TCR sequences. Donor age, sex, ethnicity and CMV serostatus were collected together with the repertoire data. To predict cytomegalovirus infection status, the study combined high-throughput TCR immunosequencing, statistical association of individual TCRs with disease status, and machine learning. Every discovery cohort repertoire had been produced on one sequencing platform. Along with the approximately 700-subject first cohort, a separate validation cohort of over 90 different subjects was used. In a later analysis, previously published TCR beta repertoires from 600 to 850 donors were re-analyzed and high-resolution HLA genotyping was added so that TCR occurrence patterns could be studied. HLA typing covered class I and class II loci at four-digit resolution. An earlier analysis of 587 of the donors used high-throughput TCR beta sequencing to judge whether each TCR beta V gene segment behaved as functional or pseudogenic.

Reading the germline V gene gives CDR1 SGHDT and CDR2 YYEEEE. V lost 0 bases and J lost 7 bases, and the count of bases not matched to a germline gene is 6. The cysteine opens and the phenylalanine closes a CDR3 of 14 amino acids. Kept here is only the CDR3 DNA, which spans 42 bases and is read in frame from base 1. The cohort was made up of under 800 healthy bone marrow donors. Cohort members were all nominally healthy when sampled, although unrecorded immune exposures were likely present. The donor was CMV seropositive and was included in the group of 290 or so seropositive cohort members. Every donor gave a peripheral blood sample, and the peripheral blood mononuclear cells from that sample were used for TCR beta sequencing. Genomic DNA was extracted from the blood cell samples with the Qiagen DNeasy Blood Extraction Kit. The library was obtained by the immunoSEQ multiplex PCR assay. For the multiplex PCR, a mixture combining 60 forward primers for TCR Vbeta segments and 13 reverse primers for TCR Jbeta segments was used. A multiplex PCR assay on genomic DNA amplified the CDR3 region of rearranged TCR beta genes. The Illumina HiSeq System was used to sequence the amplified TCR beta libraries as 87-base-pair reads. The original pipeline was this. Across the 600 to 700 repertoires, a later analysis counted roughly 84 million unique TCR beta chains, roughly 11 million of which were shared by at least two donors. To remove PCR and sequencing errors, raw reads were error-corrected and collapsed into unique sequences using a nearest-neighbor algorithm that merged closely related sequences. V, D and J gene segments were assigned by aligning CDR3 sequences to IMGT reference sequences. Each retained sequence needed at least a six-nucleotide match to both a V gene segment and a J gene segment. Rearrangements were classified as productive when the CDR3 lacked stop codons and remained in frame with V and J, and all other rearrangements were classified as non-productive. CDR3 was defined by IMGT convention, running from the second conserved V-encoded cysteine to the conserved J-encoded phenylalanine. Sequences without an unambiguous match to a single V gene segment were excluded from the earlier analysis of about 600 of the donors. In an earlier analysis of approximately 610 of the donors, V segments were called functional above 56.7% productive rearrangements and were called segregating when the between-donor standard deviation exceeded 5%. To diagnose cytomegalovirus status from the catalog of TCR beta chain sequences, a statistical classification framework was built. In a later analysis, V and J genes were assigned by comparing TCR nucleotide sequences against IMGT/GENE-DB human TR gene sequences. The TCRdist pipeline was used in a later analysis to assign CDR3 sequences and most-parsimonious VDJ recombination scenarios. In a later analysis, every TCR beta chain was defined by the combination of its CDR3 amino acid sequence and its V-gene family, and reads without a unique V-gene family were dropped. In a later analysis, approximately 640 highly shared, low-generation-probability nucleotide sequences were removed to address suspected cross-contamination and a sequencing artifact. In a later analysis, a clonal expansion index was calculated for each public chain from normalized within-repertoire ranks of inferred template counts. A later analysis computed generation probabilities with a VDJ recombination model fitted to out-of-frame rearrangements, and checked the results against IGoR. In a later analysis, hypergeometric tests were used to score TCR-TCR, TCR-HLA and TCR-CMV co-occurrence, with a repertoire-size bias correction applied to TCR pairs. A later analysis estimated false discovery rates by permuting HLA or CMV assignments 20 times. A later analysis grouped co-occurring TCRs with DBSCAN, adding TCRdist sequence similarity when clustering within HLA-allele-positive subsets. For co-occurrence clustering, repertoires with fewer than 30,000 or more than 120,000 public chains were excluded, along with about five repertoires with anomalous nucleotide sharing. Sourced from immuneACCESS, this table was stored by TCRdb with only in-frame sequences that have V and J called. A share of the clones is absent; for the studies checked, an unresolved V gene accounts for under half, and the remainder has no known explanation. The V and J calls and clone size come from that table; D and trimming were worked out from the DNA. This sample gives 120,000 or so clones in total; less than 80% of them show up just once. The ten largest clones take up 11% of the sample.

Note on this clone: Its target antigen remains unknown. No quality values exist for individual bases; no much larger clone is one base distant.

Here is what the overall study found, with its caveats: In a later analysis, HLA-associated TCR beta chains showed more clonal expansion and lower generation probabilities than non-associated chains that were equally common. Several of the top co-occurrence clusters appeared to be linked to parvovirus B19, influenza, CMV and Epstein-Barr virus, according to a later analysis. CMV serostatus was the only immune exposure information available for the cohort. Three of the identified cytomegalovirus-associated TCR beta chains were confirmed in vitro to be specific for cytomegalovirus antigens. Compared with the approximately 670-donor mean, donors in an Asian-associated ancestry cluster had fewer N-insertions in productive TCRs, according to a later genetic analysis. Cytomegalovirus status was reported to be diagnosed by the classifier with high specificity and sensitivity in both the original and validation cohorts. Linkage disequilibrium might explain the correlated functional status among segregating V segments, but an unknown experimental factor could not be excluded. In a later genetic analysis, a missense DCLRE1C variant was associated with V-gene and J-gene trimming of TCR beta chains, and the association was replicated in an independent cohort. A group of highly shared sequence variants was considered likely to be a technical artifact of the sequencing pipeline. Most CMV-associated TCR beta chains appeared to be HLA-restricted in a later analysis, and the HLA associations seemed to be driven largely by CMV exposure. In the study, approximately 150 TCR beta chains were listed as associated with cytomegalovirus. When HLA alleles, especially DR and DQ, strongly co-occurred, TCR associations were difficult to assign to individual alleles. The earlier analysis of almost 600 of the donors excluded some 15 rarely observed V segments, including chromosome 9 orphons, because counts were too low. The authors suggested that the approach could potentially be extended to other disease states and immunological phenotypes. According to a later analysis, TCR association rates differed among HLA loci, with DRB1 alleles showing the most associated TCRs and HLA-C alleles showing the fewest. A further reported finding was that TCR beta sequences accurately predicted the HLA-A and HLA-B alleles for most subjects in the first cohort. In this cohort, only TCR beta chains were sequenced, and detectable features were limited by the absence of alpha or paired-chain data. The presence/absence analyses assumed that sequencing depth was roughly uniform across donors, and that assumption may not be true. In a later analysis, 15,000 to 20,000 TCR beta sequences were associated with specific HLA alleles at a false discovery rate of 0.05. In an earlier analysis of 587 of the donors, most TCR beta V segments appeared in productive rearrangements about 90% or about 30% of the time, broadly matching IMGT annotations. HLA typing was unavailable for some donors at each locus, so association tests used only the typed subset. While some public TCRs were present in many individuals, most TCR sequences turned up only very rarely across donors. Some IMGT-functional V segments, including TRBV6-2 and TRBV6-3, could not be distinguished by the 87-base-pair reads and were therefore excluded.

The chain was built from TRBV5-6 and TRBJ1-1; 7 central nucleotides agree with TRBD1. Input material: PBMCs. The sequence was obtained from a woman between 45 and 60 years old in good health and CMV-seropositive. The CDR3 sequence is CASSLGQGPFEAFF. In nucleotides, the sequence is TGTGCCAGCAGCTTGGGACAGGGACCTTTTGAAGCTTTCTTT.